The 30 T cell receptor beta chains given below trace back to one sample, sequenced in a study of post-analysis software for immune sequencing data. Study conclusions and caveats: Higher frequency in patients than in controls was seen for roughly 5 TRBV segments, with TRBV5-6, TRBV5-1 and TRBV20-1 among them.

Built from TCR beta cDNA, the libraries had unique molecular identifiers in them. TCRdb recomputed calls from the PCR reads with MiXCR, one row per CDR3 protein. The table has about 770,000 distinct CDR3 sequences, 46% seen once. Their recognized antigens are unknown. Sample: blood. The receptor set was obtained from a girl aged 5-17 years with multiple sclerosis.

The J gene is TRBJ2-5, the V gene TRBV7-9; perhaps TRBD1 as D (6 bases). The DNA matches TRBJ2-7 better at its end, which makes the J call doubtful. The length of the CDR3 is 18 residues. Germline assignment: CDR1 SEHNR and CDR2 FQNEAQ (reference sequence). CDR3 sequence reads: CASSSPGAPEGLFYEQYF. CDR3 DNA: TGTGCCAGCAGCTCCCCAGGGGCGCCTGAAGGCCTATTCTACGAGCAGTACTTC.

This chain joins TRBV6-2 or TRBV6-3 and TRBJ1-5; D is possibly TRBD1 (5 bases). Germline V CDR1 and CDR2: MNHEY, SVGEGT. The CDR3 is 18 amino acids. The V end was cut by 0 bases, the J end by 1 base, with 16 bases between. The CDR3 DNA is TGTGCCAGCAGTTACTCCCTGGGGGGTGGGTTGAGCAATCAGCCCCAGCATTTT. It specifies CASSYSLGGGLSNQPQHF.

The chain couples TRBV2 to TRBJ2-1, with 9 positions matching TRBD2. The germline V gene encodes CDR1 SNHLY and CDR2 FYNNEI. With 7 bases clipped from V and 9 bases from J, the junction kept 10 bases outside the gene matches. The CDR3 contains 14 residues. For the CDR3, the DNA is TGTGCCAGCACCGGAGGTAGCGGGAGCGGTGAGCAGTTCTTC. Residues: CASTGGSGSGEQFF.

V and J are TRBV9 and TRBJ2-5, with 8 bases fitting TRBD2. CDR3 length equals 17 residues. The V and J ends lost 0 bases and 7 bases, in that order; junction bases with no gene match: 14. CDR1 and CDR2 (germline): SGDLS, YYNGEE. The DNA for the CDR3 is TGTGCCAGCAGCGTAGGACCCCTAGCGGGCCTATGGGGGACCCAGTACTTC. Translating it yields CASSVGPLAGLWGTQYF. The complete variable domain, with remaining parts taken from reference TRBV9 and TRBJ2-5, reads DSGVTQTPKHLITATGQRVTLRCSPRSGDLSVYWYQQSLDQGLQFLIQYYNGEERAKGNILERFSAQQFPDLHSELNLSSLELGDSALYFCASSVGPLAGLWGTQYFGPGTRLLVL.

The V and J genes are TRBV29-1 and TRBJ2-1; 9 bases fit TRBD2. The J call may be wrong; the DNA end is better matched by TRBJ2-7. Germline V CDR1 and CDR2: SQVTM, ANQGSEA. The CDR3 contains 13 residues. The CDR3 protein is CSGTSGRNNEQYF. The CDR3 DNA reads as TGCAGCGGAACTAGCGGGCGAAACAATGAGCAGTACTTC.

This clonotype has just one count. V gene TRBV28 combines with J gene TRBJ2-5, with D unclear. V gave up 4 bases and J gave up 5 bases, with 14 bases separating them. This CDR3 has 14 amino acids. Germline loops: CDR1 MDHEN, CDR2 SYDVKM. CDR3 coding DNA: TGTGCCAGCAGTTCCGACCTACCCCGGGAGACCCAGTACTTC. Protein product: CASSSDLPRETQYF.

The chain links TRBV27 to TRBJ1-4; the D is unclear. V was shortened by 5 bases and J by 8 bases, with 18 bases between the two germline ends. The CDR3 totals 15 residues. Germline lookup yields CDR1 MNHEY and CDR2 SMNVEV (reference sequence). The CDR3 coding sequence is TGTGCCAGCAGTGCGACGGTTAATGGACGAGAAAAACTGTTTTTT. Protein: CASSATVNGREKLFF.

Only a few counts were recorded for this clonotype. This sequence joins TRBV6-2 or TRBV6-3 and TRBJ1-5; 9 bases line up with TRBD1. The CDR3 is 19 amino acids. V was pared by 2 bases and J by 2 bases, with 13 bases of the junction left unmatched. Germline V CDR1 and CDR2: MNHEY, SVGEGT. The CDR3 DNA is TGTGCCAGCAGTTACGGCCTAGTTGCGGGACAGGGCCGCAATCAGCCCCAGCATTTT. Translated, it gives CASSYGLVAGQGRNQPQHF.

The chain joins TRBV18 to TRBJ1-2; perhaps TRBD1 as D (5 bases). Trimming stripped 4 bases from V and 0 bases from J, with 15 bases between. The CDR3 is made up of 16 amino acids. The V gene's germline CDR1 is KGHSH and CDR2 LQKENI. The CDR3 sequence: CASSQGRDVTNYGYTF. In DNA, the CDR3 is TGTGCCAGCTCACAGGGCCGGGACGTTACTAACTATGGCTACACCTTC.

The J gene is TRBJ2-1, the V gene TRBV10-3, with 10 bases matching TRBD2. V was pared by 6 bases and J by 2 bases, with 4 bases of the junction left unmatched. Looked up from germline, CDR1 is ENHRY and CDR2 is SYGVKD. This CDR3 is 15 amino acids long. DNA for the CDR3: TGTGCCATCAGCCTAGCGGGAGACCCCTACAATGAGCAGTTCTTC. It yields the protein CAISLAGDPYNEQFF.

The chain is built from TRBV7-3 and TRBJ2-1; 8 bases align to TRBD2. J gave up 2 bases and V 2 bases, and 5 bases lay outside the gene matches. The CDR3 sequence is 16 residues long. The V gene's germline CDR1 is SGHTA and CDR2 FQGTGA. The CDR3 spells CASSLEGTRTYNEQFF. CDR3 nucleotides: TGTGCCAGCAGCTTAGAAGGGACTAGGACCTACAATGAGCAGTTCTTC.

J is TRBJ2-1 and V is TRBV6-2 or TRBV6-3; TRBD2 matches at 10 bases. Germline V lookup: CDR1 MNHEY, CDR2 SVGEGT. Unmatched junction bases numbered 6, after V lost 2 bases and J lost 8 bases. This CDR3 comprises 15 residues. The CDR3 coding sequence is TGTGCCAGCAGTTACGTAGCTAGCGGGAGCCATGAGCAGTTCTTC. Protein: CASSYVASGSHEQFF.

The V gene is TRBV24-1, the J gene TRBJ2-6, with D hard to call. In germline, CDR1 is KGHDR, CDR2 SFDVKD. The CDR3 totals 14 residues. Trimming left V 5 bases short and J 0 bases short, with 4 bases between. The CDR3 spells CATSGSSGANVLTF. The CDR3 DNA sequence: TGTGCCACCAGTGGGAGCTCTGGGGCCAACGTCCTGACTTTC.

This clonotype was counted at least ten times. The chain employs TRBV10-3 and TRBJ2-7, with 7 nucleotides matching TRBD2. V lost 4 bases to trimming and J lost 6 bases; unmatched junction nucleotides: 6. The CDR3 totals 13 residues. Germline CDR1 reads ENHRY; CDR2 reads SYGVKD. This chain's CDR3 is CAISGLARAEQYF. The CDR3 nucleotides read TGTGCCATCAGTGGACTAGCACGAGCCGAGCAGTACTTC.

Only a few counts were recorded for this clonotype. The chain employs TRBV5-6 and TRBJ1-1; D gene unclear. There are 13 residues in the CDR3. Germline V gives CDR1 SGHDT, CDR2 YYEEEE. Trimming stripped 4 bases from V and 0 bases from J, with 7 bases between. CDR3 DNA: TGTGCCAGCAGCGGCGCCTTGAACACTGAAGCTTTCTTT. This sequence encodes CASSGALNTEAFF.

This chain joins TRBV27 and TRBJ2-3; TRBD2 might be the D (5 bases). The CDR3 is 16 amino acids. From germline, CDR1 is MNHEY and CDR2 SMNVEV (reference sequence). V was pared by 1 base and J by 2 bases, with 13 bases between. The CDR3 loop reads CASSLYGGGVTDTQYF. CDR3 DNA: TGTGCCAGCAGTTTATACGGAGGCGGAGTCACAGATACGCAGTATTTT.

The chain is built from TRBV7-8 and TRBJ1-5; D gene ambiguous. This CDR3 has 15 amino acids. Trimming cost V 4 bases and J 0 bases, with 10 bases left between them. The germline CDR1 and CDR2 sequences are SGHVS and FQNEAQ. DNA for the CDR3: TGTGCCAGCAGCTCACGGTCACTTAGCAATCAGCCCCAGCATTTT. The encoded protein is CASSSRSLSNQPQHF.

This chain joins TRBV20-1 and TRBJ2-7, with TRBD2 as a possible D gene (5 bases). The germline V gene encodes CDR1 DFQATT and CDR2 SNEGSKA (reference sequence). Trimming shortened V by 3 bases and J by 6 bases, and 15 bases separated the two germline ends. The CDR3 extends over 13 amino acids. This CDR3 is CSASWAGSLEQYF. In nucleotides, the CDR3 is TGCAGTGCTAGTTGGGCGGGTAGCCTCGAGCAGTACTTC.

This clonotype was counted only a few times. The chain has TRBV6-6 and TRBJ1-5, with TRBD1 matching 9 bases. This CDR3 contains 15 residues. CDR1 MNHNY and CDR2 SVGAGI come from the germline V gene (reference sequence). V gave up 6 bases and J gave up 4 bases; unmatched junction bases: 7. CDR3 coding DNA: TGTGCCAGCAGCCCCGGGACAGGGCGGAATCAGCCCCAGCATTTT. Amino acids: CASSPGTGRNQPQHF.

This clonotype was counted a few times. This chain connects TRBV10-3 to TRBJ2-1, with 10 bases aligning to TRBD2. This CDR3 is built from 16 residues. Germline lookup yields CDR1 ENHRY and CDR2 SYGVKD. V lost 8 bases and J lost 0; bases outside the gene matches: 7. CDR3 nucleotides: TGTGCCATCGGGAGGACTAGCGGAAACTCCTACAATGAGCAGTTCTTC. Translated, it gives CAIGRTSGNSYNEQFF.

This clonotype was picked up a small number of times. This chain joins TRBV20-1 and TRBJ2-3, with TRBD2 identical over 8 bases. The ends lost 3 bases at V and 2 bases at J; junction bases unmatched: 4. The CDR3 length is 14 residues. The V gene's germline CDR1 is DFQATT and CDR2 SNEGSKA (reference sequence). The CDR3 nucleotides read TGCAGTGCTAGGGTAGCGGGGATCACAGATACGCAGTATTTT. Amino acids: CSARVAGITDTQYF.

The genes are TRBV6-1 and TRBJ1-6; D gene uncertain. The CDR3 spans 15 residues. Germline lookup yields CDR1 MNHNS and CDR2 SASEGT. V gave up 7 bases and J gave up 10 bases, with 20 bases separating them. As DNA, the CDR3 is TGTGCCAGCATTGCCTCCGGGCCCTTAAAGTCACCCCTCCACTTT. Protein: CASIASGPLKSPLHF.

The rearrangement joins TRBV4-3 to TRBJ2-2; TRBD1 matches at 9 bases. The CDR3 covers 18 residues. Germline-derived CDR1 and CDR2 are LGHNA and YSLEER. V was clipped by 1 base and J by 5 bases; unmatched bases: 11. The CDR3 bases are TGCGCCAGCAGCCAAGTTGTCGACAGGGGGTGGCTAACCGGGGAGCTGTTTTTT. Protein sequence: CASSQVVDRGWLTGELFF.

This chain uses TRBV5-1 with TRBJ2-7, with D unclear. CDR1 and CDR2 from the germline V gene are SGHRS and YFSETQ. The CDR3 is 14 amino acids. Trimming took 1 base from V and 0 from J, leaving 8 bases between them. The CDR3 region has the DNA TGCGCCAGCAGCTTGCAGGCCAGCTCCTACGAGCAGTACTTC. It specifies CASSLQASSYEQYF.

The table lists this clonotype with a few counts. The chain uses TRBV27 and TRBJ2-3; TRBD2 matches at 12 bases. The CDR3 is 16 residues long. Germline trimming cut 3 bases from V and 5 bases from J; bases unmatched to any gene: 6. Germline CDR1 reads MNHEY; CDR2 reads SMNVEV (reference sequence). For the CDR3, the DNA is TGTGCCAGCAGTTTTGGGGCTAGCGGGAGGGTAGATACGCAGTATTTT. Translated, it gives CASSFGASGRVDTQYF.

The V gene is TRBV6-2 or TRBV6-3, the J gene TRBJ2-1; 9 nucleotides match TRBD2. Trimming took 1 base from V and 8 from J; bases not matched to a gene: 6. The CDR3 is 15 amino acids. Germline V gives CDR1 MNHEY, CDR2 SVGEGT. The CDR3 reads CASSYWAGGLDEQFF. The CDR3 DNA sequence: TGTGCCAGCAGTTACTGGGCGGGAGGGCTCGATGAGCAGTTCTTC.

This chain's CDR3 is CSASSITGGEKLFF. CDR3 nucleotides: TGCAGTGCTAGCAGCATAACAGGGGGCGAAAAACTGTTTTTT. This chain uses TRBV20-1 with TRBJ1-4; 9 bases are shared with TRBD1. Looked up from germline, CDR1 is DFQATT and CDR2 is SNEGSKA (reference sequence). The J segment lost 8 bases and the V segment lost 3 bases, leaving 7 bases of the junction unmatched. There are 14 residues in the CDR3.

The J gene is TRBJ2-5, the V gene TRBV5-1; D possibly corresponds to TRBD2 (6 bases). The tail of the sequence fits TRBJ2-7 better, so the J call may be wrong. This CDR3 has 14 amino acids. The germline V gene has CDR1 SGHRS and CDR2 YFSETQ. Here the CDR3 DNA reads TGCGCCAGCAGCTTCGAGCGGGTCCCCTACGAGCAGTACTTC. It yields the protein CASSFERVPYEQYF.

The chain combines TRBV27 with TRBJ1-2; 7 nucleotides match TRBD1. The CDR3 totals 17 residues. Per germline, CDR1 MNHEY and CDR2 SMNVEV (reference sequence). The J segment lost 2 bases and the V segment lost 3 bases, leaving 12 bases of the junction unmatched. The CDR3 here is CASSFLGAAGQNYGYTF. The DNA for the CDR3 is TGTGCCAGCAGTTTTCTTGGCGCAGCGGGACAGAACTATGGCTACACCTTC.

This clonotype was counted a few times. This sequence joins TRBV29-1 and TRBJ2-7, with TRBD2 identical over 15 bases. The germline V gene encodes CDR1 SQVTM and CDR2 ANQGSEA. There are 16 residues in the CDR3. V trimming: 7 bases; J trimming: 7 bases; junction bases outside the gene matches: 14. This chain's CDR3 is CSALPGLAGGDDEQYF. The CDR3 nucleotides read TGCAGCGCTCTCCCGGGACTAGCGGGAGGAGACGATGAGCAGTACTTC.